This TCR beta chain was recovered during a study of Graves' ophthalmopathy and Graves' hyperthyroidism. The CDR3 extends over 16 amino acids. Between the trimmed V and J ends, which lost 5 bases and 9 bases, there was a span of 25 bases. The V gene's germline CDR1 is SSHAT and CDR2 FNYEAQ (reference sequence). This clonotype was recorded once. RNA transcripts provided the template for amplifying TCR beta CDR3 regions. RT-PCR with HTBI primers came first, then second-round multiplex PCR. TCRdb ran MiXCR on the multiplex PCR reads and lists one entry per CDR3 protein. This sample yields 1 million to 1.3 million distinct CDR3 sequences, of which about 35% are seen a single time; approximately 12% belongs to the top ten. Newly diagnosed hyperthyroidism donors, aged 18 to 65, duration under 2 months. Diagnosis was based on clinical symptoms, serum thyroxine, TRAb, thyroid ultrasound and orbital computed tomography.

The material sequenced was peripheral blood or thyroid tissue (not recorded which). The TCR was taken from an adult man with Graves' hyperthyroidism. The chain is built from TRBV7-7 and TRBJ2-5; D unresolved. Here the CDR3 DNA reads TGTGCCAGCAGCACCGGACGTCTTTATAGCAATCAGCCCCAGTACTTC. Translated: CASSTGRLYSNQPQYF.